This TCR beta chain appears in the sequencing data of a study of T cells in Graves' hyperthyroidism and ophthalmopathy. In the study overall: Peripheral blood was secured at the point of initial diagnosis, before any treatment.

The sample holds many counts of this clonotype. The antigen is unknown. Diagnoses were made from clinical symptoms, serum measures (thyroxine and TRAb), thyroid ultrasound and orbital computed tomography. The PBMCs had their origin in around 9.1 ml of fresh peripheral blood. The CDR3 runs 17 residues. The J segment lost 3 bases and the V segment lost 0 bases, leaving 11 bases of the junction unmatched. Germline V CDR1 and CDR2: GTSNPN, SVGIG (reference sequence). Overall study results and limits: The model forecast ophthalmopathy, anticipating it by a median approximately 6.2 months before onset.

Authors of the study amplified TCR beta CDR3 regions from RNA transcripts. Primed by the HTBI set, a first-round RT-PCR was run on the TCR CDR3. MiXCR, applied by TCRdb to the multiplex PCR reads, yields one record per CDR3 protein. The sample includes almost 350,000 distinct CDR3 sequences, 18% of them seen just once. The chain joins TRBV30 to TRBJ1-1; 9 nucleotides match TRBD1. Sequencing was performed on blood. The clonotype originates from a woman between 40 and 50 years old with Graves' ophthalmopathy. The CDR3 sequence: CAWSVRWDRDGDTEAFF. The CDR3 DNA sequence: TGTGCCTGGAGTGTACGGTGGGACAGGGATGGTGACACTGAAGCTTTCTTT.